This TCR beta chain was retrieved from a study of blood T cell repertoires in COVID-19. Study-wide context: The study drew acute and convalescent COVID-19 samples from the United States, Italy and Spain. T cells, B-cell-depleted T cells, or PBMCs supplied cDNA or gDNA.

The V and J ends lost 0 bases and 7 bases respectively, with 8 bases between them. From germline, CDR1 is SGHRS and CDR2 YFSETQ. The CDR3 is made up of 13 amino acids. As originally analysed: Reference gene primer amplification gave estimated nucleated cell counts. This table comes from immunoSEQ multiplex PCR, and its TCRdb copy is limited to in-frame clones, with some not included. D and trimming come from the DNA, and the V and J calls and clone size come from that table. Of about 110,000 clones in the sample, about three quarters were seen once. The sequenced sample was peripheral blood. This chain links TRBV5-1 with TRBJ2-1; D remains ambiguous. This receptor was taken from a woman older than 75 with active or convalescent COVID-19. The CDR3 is CASSLGPLNEQFF. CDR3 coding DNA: TGCGCCAGCAGCTTGGGTCCACTGAATGAGCAGTTCTTC.